The rows below give T cell receptor beta chains drawn from one sample of a study of cytomegalovirus exposure and HLA in healthy donors. The repertoire was sequenced with immunoSEQ multiplex PCR; TCRdb's copy has only in-frame clones and lacks some. This sample carries 95,000 to 150,000 clones, 89% of them seen once, and the ten largest clones take approximately 1.1%. Sequencing was performed on PBMCs. These receptors all stem from a woman aged 18-29 years in good health and CMV-seronegative. The CDR3 runs from the conserved cysteine through the conserved F or W. A D gene is named only where the DNA matches it firmly. The size of a clone is reported for some rows only, either as once, few or many, or as a class for expanded clones.

d_gene,v_gene,abundance,j_gene,CDR3nt,CDR3aa
TRBD1,TRBV27,once,TRBJ2-7,TGTGCCAGCAGTCGCCTTGGGACAGCCTACGAGCAGTACTTC,CASSRLGTAYEQYF
TRBD1,TRBV28,-,TRBJ1-3,TGTGCCAGCAGGTCGACAGGGTACGGTACCATATATTTT,CASRSTGYGTIYF
-,TRBV28,-,TRBJ1-1,TGTGCCAGCAGTCCCGGGAGCCGGAACACTGAAGCTTTCTTT,CASSPGSRNTEAFF
TRBD1,TRBV25-1,-,TRBJ1-2,TGTGCCAGCAGTGCCCTACAGGGGGCATATGGCTACACCTTC,CASSALQGAYGYTF
TRBD2,TRBV7-9,-,TRBJ2-1,TGTGCCAGCAGCGAACCGGGACTAGCGGGACCCGGCTACAATGAGCAGTTCTTC,CASSEPGLAGPGYNEQFF
-,TRBV19,-,TRBJ1-5,TGTGCCAGTAGTGACGAGAATGTATCAGGGGCGGTAAATCAGCCCCAGCATTTT,CASSDENVSGAVNQPQHF
TRBD1,TRBV6-1,-,TRBJ2-2,TGTGCCAGCAGTGATTACGGGACAGCTGGAACCGGGGAGCTGTTTTTT,CASSDYGTAGTGELFF
TRBD1,TRBV2,-,TRBJ2-5,TGTGCCAGCCCATATGGACAGGGAAAGACCCAGTACTTC,CASPYGQGKTQYF
-,TRBV28,-,TRBJ1-2,TGTGCCAGCAGTTCGACTCCAGGGGACTATGGCTACACCTTC,CASSSTPGDYGYTF
-,TRBV10-2,-,TRBJ2-5,TGCGCCAGCAGTATGGAGGGCCAAGAGACCCAGTACTTC,CASSMEGQETQYF
-,TRBV6-1,-,TRBJ1-5,TGTGCCAGCAGTGACACAGGGAGCCCATGGCAGCCCCAGCATTTT,CASSDTGSPWQPQHF
TRBD1,TRBV4-2,few,TRBJ1-2,TGTGCCAGCAGCCAAGCGGACAGGACCGACGCTAACTATGGCTACACCTTC,CASSQADRTDANYGYTF
TRBD2,TRBV5-6,-,TRBJ2-7,TGTGCCAGCAGCTGGGGACTAGTTAACGAGCAGTACTTC,CASSWGLVNEQYF
-,TRBV4-2,-,TRBJ2-3,TGTGCCAGCAGCCAATTAGGGGAGACTAGTAACCCAGATACGCAGTATTTT,CASSQLGETSNPDTQYF
TRBD2,TRBV27,-,TRBJ2-2,TGTGCCAGCAGTCCCCTCCCTAAGACTAGCGGGTGGGCCGGGGAGCTGTTTTTT,CASSPLPKTSGWAGELFF
TRBD1,TRBV6-5,-,TRBJ1-1,TGTGCCAGCACCCAAGGGGGCGTCAGGACTGAAGCTTTCTTT,CASTQGGVRTEAFF
-,TRBV7-9,-,TRBJ1-1,TGTGCCAGCAGCCCCCCTGGGCTCGGTGGCACTGAAGCTTTCTTT,CASSPPGLGGTEAFF
-,TRBV5-6,-,TRBJ1-4,TGTGCCAGCAGCTCAAATAAACAGGGAGGGGTGGCGGCTAATGAAAAACTGTTTTTT,CASSSNKQGGVAANEKLFF
-,TRBV2,-,TRBJ2-5,TGTGCCAGCAACCCGGACTCGTGGGAGACCCAGTACTTC,CASNPDSWETQYF
-,TRBV7-6,once,TRBJ1-1,TGTGCCAGCAGCCCCTCTGCCGGGAGCACTGAAGCTTTCTTT,CASSPSAGSTEAFF
-,TRBV29-1,-,TRBJ2-2,TGCAGCGTTGATAGTCTCGGGTCCGGGGAGCTGTTTTTT,CSVDSLGSGELFF
TRBD1,TRBV6-5,-,TRBJ1-4,TGTGCCAGCAGCCAGATGACAGGGAACGAAAAACTGTTTTTT,CASSQMTGNEKLFF
-,TRBV28,-,TRBJ1-5,TGTGCCAGCAGGGGGGGGAATCAGCCCCAGCATTTT,CASRGGNQPQHF
TRBD1,TRBV7-2,-,TRBJ2-2,TGTGCCAGCAGGGGACAGGGGGCAAACACCGGGGAGCTGTTTTTT,CASRGQGANTGELFF
-,TRBV28,-,TRBJ2-1,TGTGCCAGCAGTGCGATTATTTTCTCCTACAATGAGCAGTTCTTC,CASSAIIFSYNEQFF
-,TRBV6-5,-,TRBJ1-2,TGTGCCAGCAGTTATTCAGGAAACTATGGCTACACCTTC,CASSYSGNYGYTF
-,TRBV27,-,TRBJ2-7,TGTGCCAGCAAGATTGGCGGGCCTGAGACCTACGAGCAGTACTTC,CASKIGGPETYEQYF
-,TRBV5-1,-,TRBJ2-7,TGCGCCAGCAGCGTCCTAACCGGGGACTACGAGCAGTACTTC,CASSVLTGDYEQYF
TRBD2,TRBV27,-,TRBJ2-7,TGTGCCAGCAGTTTAAAGAGCGGGACCCTTAGTCCCGAGCAGTACTTC,CASSLKSGTLSPEQYF
-,TRBV19,-,TRBJ2-2,TGTGCCAGTAGCCGTCGTTCCGGGGAGCTGTTTTTT,CASSRRSGELFF
-,TRBV6-1,-,TRBJ1-2,TGTGCCAGCAGTGAACAGGGTGACTATGGCTACACCTTC,CASSEQGDYGYTF
-,TRBV30,-,TRBJ2-1,TGTGCCTGGGAGGCACGACAGTACAATGAGCAGTTCTTC,CAWEARQYNEQFF
-,TRBV29-1,once,TRBJ1-1,TGCAGCGTTAGGGACGGAGGGTATACTGAAGCTTTCTTT,CSVRDGGYTEAFF
TRBD1,TRBV5-4,-,TRBJ2-5,TGTGCCAGCAGCTCCGGGACAGACCAAGAGACCCAGTACTTC,CASSSGTDQETQYF
TRBD1,TRBV28,-,TRBJ1-1,TGTGCCAGCAGTCTCAGTCAGGCAGGGGGTGAAGCTTTCTTT,CASSLSQAGGEAFF
-,TRBV27,-,TRBJ2-1,TGTGCCAGCAGTTTATCATCGGGTCCGGATGAGCAGTTCTTC,CASSLSSGPDEQFF
TRBD2,TRBV5-6,-,TRBJ2-5,TGTGCCAGCAGCTTGCTCATGCTAGCGGGGGGTCACACGCGGGAGACCCAGTACTTC,CASSLLMLAGGHTRETQYF
-,TRBV9,once,TRBJ1-1,TGTGCCAGCAGCGTTTCCATGAACACTGAAGCTTTCTTT,CASSVSMNTEAFF
TRBD2,TRBV25-1,-,TRBJ2-3,TGTGCCAGCAGTGAATTCGCGGGGGGGCGCACAGATACGCAGTATTTT,CASSEFAGGRTDTQYF
-,TRBV9,-,TRBJ2-7,TGTGCCAGTGGGGGGAATAATAAGGGGGCCAATGCCCCTTACGAGCAGTACTTC,CASGGNNKGANAPYEQYF
TRBD1,TRBV29-1,once,TRBJ1-2,TGCAGCGTTGAAAAAAGCGGGACAGGTTCCGGCTACACCTTC,CSVEKSGTGSGYTF
-,TRBV14,-,TRBJ2-7,TGTGCCAGCAGCCAAGTACTCTACGAGCAGTACTTC,CASSQVLYEQYF
TRBD1,TRBV11-3,-,TRBJ2-4,TGTGCCAGCAGCTTTGGACAGGGAAACATTCAGTACTTC,CASSFGQGNIQYF
TRBD1,TRBV11-3,-,TRBJ2-1,TGTGCCAGCAGCTCAGGGGGAAGCTATGAGCAGTTCTTC,CASSSGGSYEQFF
-,TRBV7-9,-,TRBJ2-1,TGTGCCAGCAGCTTTCGGAATGAGCAGTTCTTC,CASSFRNEQFF
-,TRBV18,-,TRBJ1-1,TGTGCCAGCTCACTTTCCGGGAGGAACACTGAAGCTTTCTTT,CASSLSGRNTEAFF
TRBD2,TRBV5-4,-,TRBJ2-5,TGTGCCAGCAGTGGACTAGCGGGGTGGGAAGAGACCCAGTACTTC,CASSGLAGWEETQYF
TRBD1,TRBV27,-,TRBJ2-3,TGTGCCAGCAGTTTATTGGGGACAGCGAAAGATACGCAGTATTTT,CASSLLGTAKDTQYF
TRBD1,TRBV6-5,-,TRBJ1-5,TGTGCCAGCACCATGACAGGGGGCGCTTGGCCCCAGCATTTT,CASTMTGGAWPQHF
TRBD1,TRBV28,-,TRBJ2-7,TGTGCCAGCAGTTCTCCGGGGACAGGGGCCTACGAGCAGTACTTC,CASSSPGTGAYEQYF
-,TRBV18,-,TRBJ1-2,TGTGCCAGCTCACCCGGGAGCGGGCTCGGTTCCTATGGCTACACCTTC,CASSPGSGLGSYGYTF
-,TRBV28,-,TRBJ2-7,TGTGCCAGCAGTTTATATCCCCCCCTCGGGAGCTACGAGCAGTACTTC,CASSLYPPLGSYEQYF
TRBD1,TRBV28,-,TRBJ2-3,TGTGCCAGCAGTTTGGTTCAGGGGGGCACAGATACGCAGTATTTT,CASSLVQGGTDTQYF
TRBD1,TRBV9,-,TRBJ2-2,TGTGCCAGCAGCGTAGCAACAGGGGGCGTCGGGGAGCTGTTTTTT,CASSVATGGVGELFF
TRBD2,TRBV5-6,-,TRBJ2-1,TGTGCCAGCAGCCGCATCAGACTAGCGGAGAACAATGAGCAGTTCTTC,CASSRIRLAENNEQFF
-,TRBV30,-,TRBJ1-3,TGTGCCTCAAGCGGGGGAAACACCATATATTTT,CASSGGNTIYF
-,TRBV4-1,-,TRBJ1-3,TGCGCCAGCAGCCTATCATCAAAGGGGGACGCCAAGAGAAACACCATATATTTT,CASSLSSKGDAKRNTIYF
TRBD1,TRBV27,few,TRBJ1-5,TGTGCCAGCAGTTTAAATGACAGGGTCAATCAGCCCCAGCATTTT,CASSLNDRVNQPQHF
TRBD2,TRBV19,-,TRBJ2-2,TGTGCCAGTTCTTCCCTGACTAGCGGCCCTTCGAACACCGGGGAGCTGTTTTTT,CASSSLTSGPSNTGELFF